The 24 T cell receptor beta chains given below trace back to one sample, sequenced in a study of T cell repertoires in cytomegalovirus infection. TCRdb redid the calling of the reads with MiXCR, one entry per CDR3 protein. The sample includes under 200,000 distinct CDR3 sequences, about a tenth seen only once; the top ten take about 4.6%. The sequencing sample was made of PBMCs. Receptors originate from a human donor in good health (CMV status not recorded). Some clones in this sample may be carry-over from other donors' samples.

This clonotype was found many times. The chain combines TRBV12-3 or TRBV12-4 with TRBJ2-1, with 7 bases identical to TRBD2. The CDR3 length is 18 residues. Trimming took 2 bases from V and 0 from J; bases not matched to a gene: 10. Here the CDR3 DNA reads TGTGCCAGCAGTTTACCGGGTCGAGCGGGGTACTCCTACAATGAGCAGTTCTTC. Translation gives CASSLPGRAGYSYNEQFF.

This clonotype was detected many times. This chain joins TRBV11-2 and TRBJ2-1; maybe TRBD2 (5 bases). Trimming stripped 3 bases from V and 0 bases from J, with 21 bases between. The germline V gene has CDR1 SGHAT and CDR2 FQNNGV. CDR3 size: 19 residues. CDR3 bases: TGTGCCAGCAGCTTCCGGACTGTGGTGGACGGCAACTCCTACAATGAGCAGTTCTTC. Translated, it gives CASSFRTVVDGNSYNEQFF.

The genes are TRBV29-1 and TRBJ2-5; no reliable D call. The CDR3 totals 12 residues. Trimming shortened V by 4 bases and J by 5 bases, and 11 bases separated the two germline ends. CDR1 is SQVTM and CDR2 is ANQGSEA in the germline V gene. Written as DNA, the CDR3 is TGCAGCGTTGGGCCCGCTCGGGAGACCCAGTACTTC. The encoded protein is CSVGPARETQYF.

This clonotype was recorded at least ten times. The chain combines TRBV5-4 with TRBJ1-1; 10 bases are shared with TRBD1. Germline-derived CDR1 and CDR2 are SGHNT and YYREEE (reference sequence). The CDR3 is 15 residues long. Trimming took 4 bases from V and 7 from J; bases not matched to a gene: 10. Here the CDR3 DNA reads TGTGCCAGCAGCCTTCAGACAGGGGGCTGGGGTGAAGCTTTCTTT. It specifies CASSLQTGGWGEAFF.

In this sample, this clonotype turned up many times. V is TRBV24-1 and J is TRBJ2-2; 9 bases map to TRBD1. The V and J ends lost 5 bases and 6 bases, in that order; junction bases with no gene match: 9. The V gene's germline CDR1 is KGHDR and CDR2 SFDVKD. This CDR3 comprises 16 residues. CDR3 in amino acids: CATSGPGQGVSGELFF. CDR3 DNA: TGTGCCACCAGTGGACCGGGACAGGGAGTCTCCGGGGAGCTGTTTTTT.

V and J are TRBV20-1 and TRBJ1-2; TRBD1 agrees at 7 bases. This CDR3 region has 12 residues. CDR1 is DFQATT, CDR2 SNEGSKA, per germline (reference sequence). After removal of 7 bases from V and 4 bases from J, the junction contained 6 bases not matched to a gene. The CDR3 coding sequence is TGCAGTGTCTCGACAGGGAGCTATGGCTACACCTTC. This encodes CSVSTGSYGYTF.

This clonotype was seen at least ten times. J is TRBJ2-5 and V is TRBV7-2; 10 bases are a match to TRBD2. The V gene's germline CDR1 is SGHTA and CDR2 FQGNSA. V lost 2 bases to trimming and J lost 5 bases; unmatched junction nucleotides: 8. There are 16 residues in the CDR3. DNA of the CDR3: TGTGCCAGCAGCTTACGGTCTAGCGGGAGTGGGGAGACCCAGTACTTC. Translated: CASSLRSSGSGETQYF.

This clonotype was observed at least ten times. J is TRBJ1-5 and V is TRBV7-2, with TRBD1 identical over 8 bases. The CDR3 runs to 18 residues. Germline values: CDR1 SGHTA, CDR2 FQGNSA. V shed 4 bases and J 0 bases; nucleotides not matched to a gene: 11. CDR3 DNA: TGTGCCAGCAGCTATAGGGGCGGGGGACAGGCTAGCAATCAGCCCCAGCATTTT. Protein product: CASSYRGGGQASNQPQHF.

In this sample, this clonotype turned up many times. This chain links TRBV7-2 with TRBJ1-3, with TRBD1 as a possible D gene (5 bases). The CDR3 is 15 amino acids. CDR1 and CDR2 from the germline V gene are SGHTA and FQGNSA. Trimming pared 4 bases from V and 3 bases from J, leaving 13 bases between. CDR3 in DNA: TGTGCCAGCAGCTCCAAGGGGTCGCGTGGAAACACCATATATTTT. Amino acids: CASSSKGSRGNTIYF.

The rearrangement links TRBV20-1 to TRBJ2-1; 10 nucleotides agree with TRBD2. This CDR3 is 16 amino acids long. The V segment lost 3 bases and the J segment 2 bases; nucleotides outside the gene matches: 7. Germline loops: CDR1 DFQATT, CDR2 SNEGSKA (reference sequence). CDR3 DNA: TGCAGTGCTAGTCGGAGCGGGGGGGGAACCTACAATGAGCAGTTCTTC. Its protein is CSASRSGGGTYNEQFF.

This clonotype was observed a few times. The V call is TRBV30, the J call TRBJ2-5; D is unresolved. The CDR3 has 13 amino acids. Germline V gene lookup returns CDR1 GTSNPN and CDR2 SVGIG (reference sequence). The V gene lost 5 bases and the J gene lost 0 bases, with 10 bases spanning the gap. Here the CDR3 reads CAWGRRYQETQYF. As DNA, the CDR3 is TGTGCCTGGGGCCGGCGGTACCAAGAGACCCAGTACTTC.

This clonotype was found many times. This chain joins TRBV20-1 and TRBJ1-2; 8 bases are a match to TRBD1. Unmatched junction bases numbered 22, after V lost 2 bases and J lost 8 bases. This CDR3 spans 18 amino acids. Per the germline V gene, CDR1 is DFQATT and CDR2 is SNEGSKA (reference sequence). CDR3 DNA sequence: TGCAGTGCTAGACCTTACATCATACAGGGGGACGGTTTGGAGGGCTACACCTTC. Its protein is CSARPYIIQGDGLEGYTF.

In its sample, this clonotype was seen a few times. The chain links TRBV7-9 to TRBJ2-1; D possibly matches TRBD1 or TRBD2 (5 bases each). The ends were cut back, 5 bases at V and 10 bases at J, with 12 bases in the middle. Germline CDR1 and CDR2: SEHNR and FQNEAQ (reference sequence). CDR3 length equals 12 residues. CDR3: CASSPPGPEQFF. The CDR3 DNA reads TGTGCCAGCAGCCCTCCGGGACCAGAGCAGTTCTTC. The full variable domain, rest sourced from reference TRBV7-9 and TRBJ2-1, is DTGVSQNPRHKITKRGQNVTFRCDPISEHNRLYWYRQTLGQGPEFLTYFQNEAQLEKSRLLSDRFSAERPKGSFSTLEIQRTEQGDSAMYLCASSPPGPEQFFGPGTRLTVL.

There are many counts of this clonotype. The gene calls are TRBV11-1 and TRBJ2-6, with D hard to call. Trimming stripped 3 bases from V and 4 bases from J, with 7 bases between. CDR3 length: 14 amino acids. CDR1 is SGHAT and CDR2 is FQDESV in the germline V gene (reference sequence). CDR3 DNA sequence: TGTGCCAGCAGCTTCCATCGGGGGGCCAACGTCCTGACTTTC. Protein sequence: CASSFHRGANVLTF.

This clonotype has ten or more counts. The rearrangement links TRBV15 to TRBJ2-3; the D gene is possibly TRBD2 (5 bases). Germline CDR1 LNHNV, CDR2 YYDKDF (reference sequence). The length of the CDR3 is 14 residues. Trimming removed 1 base from V and 0 bases from J, with 5 bases in between. This chain's CDR3 is CATSRGTSTDTQYF. Here the CDR3 DNA reads TGTGCCACCAGCAGAGGGACTAGCACAGATACGCAGTATTTT.

This clonotype was seen many times. The chain has TRBV12-3 or TRBV12-4 and TRBJ2-5, with 12 bases that match TRBD2. This CDR3 region has 15 residues. The V and J ends lost 3 bases and 5 bases, in that order; junction bases with no gene match: 4. In nucleotides, the CDR3 is TGTGCCAGCAGTTTGGGACTAGCGGGCTTGGAGACCCAGTACTTC. Amino acid sequence: CASSLGLAGLETQYF.

This clonotype was detected only a few times. V is TRBV5-1 and J is TRBJ2-5; D possibly corresponds to TRBD1 (5 bases). The germline V gene has CDR1 SGHRS and CDR2 YFSETQ. The CDR3 extends over 14 amino acids. V lost 0 bases and J lost 5, with 11 bases in between. This CDR3 reads CASSLAGRAETQYF. As DNA, the CDR3 is TGCGCCAGCAGCTTGGCGGGCAGGGCGGAGACCCAGTACTTC.

This clonotype was detected only a few times. A junction end diverges from the germline sequence, so it may reflect a read error. The chain recombines TRBV28 with TRBJ1-2; unclear D gene. The germline V gene has CDR1 MDHEN and CDR2 SYDVKM. This CDR3 region has 13 residues. CDR3 sequence reads: CVSSLNGNYGYTF. The CDR3, as DNA: TGTGTCAGCAGTTTGAACGGAAACTATGGCTACACCTTC.

The chain links TRBV6-6 to TRBJ2-7; 8 nucleotides agree with TRBD2. The ends lost 5 bases at V and 5 bases at J; junction bases unmatched: 17. CDR1 and CDR2 (germline): MNHNY, SVGAGI (reference sequence). The CDR3 sequence is 17 residues long. The CDR3 bases are TGTGCCAGCAGTCCCTCGCGGCTAGCGGGCCCCCCCCACGAGCAGTACTTC. This encodes CASSPSRLAGPPHEQYF.

This clonotype was picked up a small number of times. V and J are TRBV7-8 and TRBJ2-7, with 7 positions matching TRBD2. This CDR3 is built from 15 residues. Per germline, CDR1 SGHVS and CDR2 FQNEAQ. The V and J ends lost 1 base and 4 bases, in that order; junction bases with no gene match: 7. CDR3 in DNA: TGTGCCAGCAGCTTAGAGGGCGGGAGTTATTACGAGCAGTACTTC. This gives the protein CASSLEGGSYYEQYF.

This chain joins TRBV27 and TRBJ2-7, with D unclear. V lost 4 bases, J lost 0 bases, and 7 bases lay in between. The CDR3 is 13 amino acids. CDR1 is MNHEY and CDR2 is SMNVEV in the germline V gene (reference sequence). The CDR3 DNA reads as TGTGCCAGCAGTTGGTCGGTCTCCTACGAGCAGTACTTC. Protein product: CASSWSVSYEQYF.

This clonotype was picked up many times. The chain has TRBV7-2 and TRBJ1-2; tentatively, D is TRBD1 (5 bases). Germline V gene lookup returns CDR1 SGHTA and CDR2 FQGNSA. Trimming removed 5 bases from V and 7 bases from J, with 14 bases in between. The CDR3 totals 13 residues. CDR3 sequence: CASSPRRGGGYTF. CDR3 DNA sequence: TGTGCCAGCAGCCCCCGACGGGGGGGTGGCTACACCTTC.

This clonotype was recorded many times. The V and J genes are TRBV12-3 or TRBV12-4 and TRBJ1-3; D is perhaps TRBD1 (5 bases). V was cut by 10 bases and J by 4 bases, with 17 bases left in between. This CDR3 comprises 14 residues. The CDR3 loop reads CATLGTYQGNTIYF. CDR3 nucleotides: TGTGCCACCTTGGGGACCTACCAGGGAAACACCATATATTTT.

This clonotype was counted between two and nine times. This chain joins TRBV29-1 and TRBJ1-1; maybe TRBD1 (5 bases). Trimming shortened V by 3 bases and J by 1 base, and 9 bases separated the two germline ends. The CDR3 has 13 residues. Germline assignment: CDR1 SQVTM and CDR2 ANQGSEA. The CDR3 DNA follows: TGCAGCGTTGATCGGGGCAAGAACACTGAAGCTTTCTTT. It is translated as CSVDRGKNTEAFF.